This TCR beta chain was found in a study of response to subunit inactivated influenza vaccine. TCRdb reanalysed the RT-PCR reads using MiXCR and keeps one entry per CDR3 protein. The sample lists hundreds of thousands of distinct CDR3 sequences; roughly an eighth were seen once. The TCR sequence derives from a middle-aged man who received an inactivated influenza vaccine. Sequenced material: non-naive T cells sorted from PBMCs, taken roughly 2 weeks before vaccination.

The CDR3 DNA reads as TGTGCCAGCAGCTTAGGAGGGAGACCCGAGAATGAGCAGTTCTTC. Protein product: CASSLGGRPENEQFF. The chain carries TRBV11-2 and TRBJ2-1; tentative D call: TRBD2 (5 bases). Trimming took off 1 base at V and 7 bases at J, with 14 bases between the two ends. The length of the CDR3 is 15 residues. Germline V gene sequence: CDR1 SGHAT, CDR2 FQNNGV.